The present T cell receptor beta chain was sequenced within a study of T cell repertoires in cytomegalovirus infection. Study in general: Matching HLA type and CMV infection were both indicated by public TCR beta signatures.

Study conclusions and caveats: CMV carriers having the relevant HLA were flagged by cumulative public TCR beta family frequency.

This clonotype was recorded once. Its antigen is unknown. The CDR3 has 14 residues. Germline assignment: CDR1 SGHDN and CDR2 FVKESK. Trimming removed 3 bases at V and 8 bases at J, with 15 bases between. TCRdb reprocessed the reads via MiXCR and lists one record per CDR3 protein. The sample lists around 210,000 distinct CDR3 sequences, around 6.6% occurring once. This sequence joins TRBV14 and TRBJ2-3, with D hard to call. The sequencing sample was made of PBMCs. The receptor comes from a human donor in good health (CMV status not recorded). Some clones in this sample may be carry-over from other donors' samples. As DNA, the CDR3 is TGTGCCAGCAGCCAGCTCATCTTTTCGGGTACGCAGTATTTT. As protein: CASSQLIFSGTQYF.